This T cell receptor beta chain comes out of a study of preoperative IRX-2 immunotherapy in early breast cancer. The sample's treatment: preoperative locoregional IRX-2 cytokine immunotherapy. Samples came from a phase Ib trial of preoperative locoregional IRX-2 cytokine immunotherapy. Assay used: immunoSEQ multiplex PCR; TCRdb lists only in-frame clones, some missing. The sample has 30,000 or so clones, roughly 80% seen once. Germline V gene data show CDR1 as GTSNPN and CDR2 as SVGIG (reference sequence). Deletions cut 4 bases from V and 1 base from J, with 13 bases between. CDR3 size: 14 residues. Sample: lymph node tissue, taken from a patient treated with IRX-2 immunotherapy. The genes are TRBV30 and TRBJ1-1; D possibly corresponds to TRBD1 (6 bases). This receptor was identified in a human donor with breast cancer. This CDR3 reads CAWTLGQQNTEAFF. In DNA, the CDR3 is TGTGCCTGGACCCTTGGACAGCAGAACACTGAAGCTTTCTTT.